This entry features one T cell receptor beta chain sequence. Its antigen remains unidentified. The sample belongs to a study of Ad26.COV2.S vaccination and SARS-CoV-2 variants. Study-level information: Enrollment placed the donor in the COV1001 Ad26.COV2.S trial arm. Broader study findings: Vaccinees reportedly had broad spike-specific CD8+ and CD4+ T cell responses.

TCRdb keeps only in-frame clones here, not all; method: immunoSEQ multiplex PCR. The sample contains roughly 380,000 clones, around 84% of which appear only once. The treatment denotes: about 20 received Ad26.COV2.S at low or high dose, single or two shots; about five received placebo; per-sample allocation not given. Material that was analyzed had been drawn on day 63 after the first vaccine or placebo injection. Germline V gives CDR1 SGHRS, CDR2 YFSETQ. CDR3 length: 11 amino acids. With 1 base removed from V and 9 bases from J, the gap between germline ends came to 5 bases. The specimen was peripheral blood, collected in a trial of Ad26.COV2.S vaccine versus placebo. The source is a person between 18 and 65 years old who received the Ad26.COV2.S COVID-19 vaccine or a placebo. The V call is TRBV5-1, the J call TRBJ2-1; no definite D call. The CDR3 is CASSLLGEQFF. The CDR3 bases are TGCGCCAGCAGCTTGCTCGGTGAGCAGTTCTTC.